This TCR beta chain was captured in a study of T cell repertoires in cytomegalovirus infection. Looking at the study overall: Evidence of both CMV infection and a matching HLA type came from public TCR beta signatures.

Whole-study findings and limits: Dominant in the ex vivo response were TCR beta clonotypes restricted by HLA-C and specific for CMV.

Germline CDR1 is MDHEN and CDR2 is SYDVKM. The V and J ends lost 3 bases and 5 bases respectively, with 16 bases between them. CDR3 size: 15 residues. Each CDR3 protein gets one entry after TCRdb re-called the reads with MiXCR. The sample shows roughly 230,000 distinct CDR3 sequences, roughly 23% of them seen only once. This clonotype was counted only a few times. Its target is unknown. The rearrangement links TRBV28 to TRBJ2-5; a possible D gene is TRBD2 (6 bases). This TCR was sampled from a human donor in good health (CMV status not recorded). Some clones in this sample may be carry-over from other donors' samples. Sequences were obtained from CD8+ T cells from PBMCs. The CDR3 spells CASSLGPGGAETQYF. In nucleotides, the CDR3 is TGTGCCAGCAGTTTGGGACCCGGGGGAGCGGAGACCCAGTACTTC.